This T cell receptor beta chain was retrieved from a study of tumour-infiltrating T cells in Burkitt lymphoma (dated by TCRdb to 2018 to 2021). Regarding the study in general: All epidemiological subtypes of Burkitt lymphoma were represented among the roughly 79 patients who made up the cohort. Clinical outcome was correlated with TCR repertoire data, and overall and progression-free survival were found to be predicted by productive clonality independently of established prognosticators, including age at diagnosis. General study outcomes and caveats: Numerous Burkitt lymphoma patients were found to share several public clonotypes, a finding suggesting shared tumour neoantigen selection that is absent from diffuse large B-cell lymphoma.

Comment on this clone: Its antigen target is currently unknown. One base away there is no much larger clone; base qualities are not given.

To prepare the library, the immunoSEQ multiplex PCR assay was applied. TCRdb holds this immuneACCESS table with in-frame rearrangements only. Some clones are missing; in checked studies, unresolved V genes explain under half, and the rest has no known cause. Here the sample has about 3,900 clones; 13% to 15% occur a single time. 21% of the sample comes from the top ten. This clonotype originated in a human donor with Burkitt lymphoma. Sequenced: tumor tissue.

The nucleotides read TGTGCCAGCAGTCCCATCCAGCAGCCCCAGCATTTT. The encoded protein is CASSPIQQPQHF. The V and J genes are TRBV6-6 and TRBJ1-5, with the D gene uncertain. The germline V gene (reference sequence) specifies MNHNY as CDR1 and SVGAGI as CDR2. Measured from the cysteine to the phenylalanine, the CDR3 is 12 residues long. The CDR3 DNA has 36 bases and is translated from base 1. A distance of 9 bases separates the germline ends of V and J, which lose 5 bases and 7 bases respectively.